Each of the 27 T cell receptor beta chains below was sequenced from the same sample in a study of blood T cell repertoires in COVID-19. Assay used: immunoSEQ multiplex PCR; TCRdb lists only in-frame clones, some missing. The sample includes some 350,000 clones, 80% to 90% of them seen just once. The specimen sequenced was PBMCs or T cells enriched from blood (not recorded which). These receptors came from a woman aged 25 to 45 who had recovered from COVID-19.

This clone was seen just once. The chain has TRBV11-2 and TRBJ1-1; no firm D call. The V end was cut by 0 bases, the J end by 5 bases, with 10 bases between. Germline loops: CDR1 SGHAT, CDR2 FQNNGV. The CDR3 consists of 14 residues. CDR3 protein: CASSLDLRWTEAFF. The CDR3, as DNA: TGTGCCAGCAGCTTAGATCTTCGGTGGACTGAAGCTTTCTTT.

V is TRBV10-2 and J is TRBJ2-7, with TRBD2 matching over 8 bases. This CDR3 is 15 amino acids long. The germline gives CDR1 WSHSY, CDR2 SAAADI. V shed 3 bases, J shed 1 base, and the junction held 5 bases outside the gene matches. The chain's CDR3 is CASSDRGGRSYEQYF. The CDR3 nucleotides are TGCGCCAGCAGTGACCGGGGGGGGAGGTCCTACGAGCAGTACTTC.

The chain links TRBV7-9 to TRBJ1-5; tentative D call: TRBD1 (6 bases). Germline-derived CDR1 and CDR2 are SEHNR and FQNEAQ (reference sequence). There are 14 residues in the CDR3. Trimming took 4 bases from V and 0 from J, leaving 7 bases between them. DNA for the CDR3: TGTGCCAGCAGCTACAGGGATAGCAATCAGCCCCAGCATTTT. This sequence encodes CASSYRDSNQPQHF. The variable domain in full, completed from reference TRBV7-9 and TRBJ1-5, reads DTGVSQNPRHKITKRGQNVTFRCDPISEHNRLYWYRQTLGQGPEFLTYFQNEAQLEKSRLLSDRFSAERPKGSFSTLEIQRTEQGDSAMYLCASSYRDSNQPQHFGDGTRLSIL.

The chain combines TRBV3-1 (or the pseudogene TRBV3-2) with TRBJ1-2, with D possibly being TRBD1 (5 bases). Trimming took 1 base from V and 8 from J, leaving 11 bases between them. Germline CDR1 reads LGHDT; CDR2 reads YNNKEL (reference sequence). The CDR3 covers 13 residues. The CDR3 nucleotides are TGTGCCAGCAGCCAAGGAATGGGGCTGGGCTACACCTTC. Protein: CASSQGMGLGYTF.

This sequence joins TRBV20-1 and TRBJ1-2; maybe TRBD1 (5 bases). Germline loops: CDR1 DFQATT, CDR2 SNEGSKA (reference sequence). The ends were cut back, 5 bases at V and 8 bases at J, with 6 bases in the middle. The CDR3 loop spans 9 amino acids. The CDR3, as DNA: TGCAGTGCTGGGGCAGGCTACACCTTC. The encoded protein is CSAGAGYTF.

This chain joins TRBV7-2 and TRBJ2-2, with 10 bases identical to TRBD1. V trimming: 10 bases; J trimming: 2 bases; junction bases outside the gene matches: 7. The V gene's germline CDR1 is SGHTA and CDR2 FQGNSA. This CDR3 region has 15 residues. CDR3 sequence reads: CATSRDRGNTGELFF. In DNA form, the CDR3 reads TGTGCCACCTCCCGGGACAGGGGAAACACCGGGGAGCTGTTTTTT.

The chain employs TRBV14 and TRBJ2-4, with D possibly being TRBD2 (7 bases). This CDR3 spans 17 amino acids. Germline CDR1 reads SGHDN; CDR2 reads FVKESK. The germline V and J ends were trimmed by 0 bases and 0 bases, with 12 bases remaining between them. CDR3 coding DNA: TGTGCCAGCAGCCAAGATCTCGGGGGGCTAGCCAAAAACATTCAGTACTTC. Its protein is CASSQDLGGLAKNIQYF.

There are a few counts of this clone. This chain links TRBV3-1 (or the pseudogene TRBV3-2) with TRBJ1-2; D is possibly TRBD1 (6 bases). Trimming shortened V by 0 bases and J by 4 bases, and 18 bases separated the two germline ends. From germline, CDR1 is LGHDT and CDR2 YNNKEL (reference sequence). This CDR3 contains 17 residues. This CDR3 is CASSQDSRGPRGYGYTF. In DNA, the CDR3 is TGTGCCAGCAGCCAAGATTCCAGGGGTCCGAGGGGCTATGGCTACACCTTC.

The V call is TRBV3-1 (or the pseudogene TRBV3-2), the J call TRBJ1-2; perhaps TRBD1 as D (5 bases). The germline V gene has CDR1 LGHDT and CDR2 YNNKEL (reference sequence). Trimming stripped 1 base from V and 2 bases from J, with 20 bases between. The CDR3 runs to 18 residues. Here the CDR3 DNA reads TGTGCCAGCAGCCAAGGACGGGCAGGGAGGTCGGGCAACTATGGCTACACCTTC. Translated, it gives CASSQGRAGRSGNYGYTF.

V usage is TRBV5-1 and J usage is TRBJ1-1; no clear D. With 2 bases removed from V and 2 bases from J, the gap between germline ends came to 7 bases. CDR1 is SGHRS, CDR2 YFSETQ, per germline. The CDR3 sequence is 13 residues long. CDR3 nucleotide sequence: TGCGCCAGCAGCTTCCTACGTAACACTGAAGCTTTCTTT. Encoded protein: CASSFLRNTEAFF.

The chain has TRBV28 and TRBJ1-4; TRBD1 aligns across 11 bases. J gave up 8 bases and V 5 bases, and 7 bases lay outside the gene matches. The germline V gene has CDR1 MDHEN and CDR2 SYDVKM. The CDR3 has 15 amino acids. The CDR3 DNA reads as TGTGCCAGCAGTCCCCGGACAGGGGGCTACGAAAAACTGTTTTTT. This encodes CASSPRTGGYEKLFF.

V usage is TRBV28 and J usage is TRBJ1-4; D is ambiguous. The V gene's germline CDR1 is MDHEN and CDR2 SYDVKM. CDR3 length: 15 amino acids. V lost 7 bases and J 8 bases, leaving 20 bases between the germline ends. The CDR3 reads CASIESGVVREKLFF. In DNA, the CDR3 is TGTGCCAGCATCGAATCGGGAGTCGTAAGAGAAAAACTGTTTTTT.

This chain joins TRBV27 and TRBJ1-1; a weak D match, TRBD1 (6 bases). Germline CDR1 reads MNHEY; CDR2 reads SMNVEV (reference sequence). Trimming took 5 bases from V and 3 from J, leaving 19 bases between them. This CDR3 comprises 16 residues. In nucleotides, the CDR3 is TGTGCCAGCAGTCGAGTAGGGGGAGTGGGAGACACTGAAGCTTTCTTT. This translates into CASSRVGGVGDTEAFF.

The chain couples TRBV27 to TRBJ1-4; D is unclear. Germline assignment: CDR1 MNHEY and CDR2 SMNVEV (reference sequence). The germline V and J ends were trimmed by 3 bases and 5 bases, with 10 bases remaining between them. The CDR3 contains 14 residues. CDR3 amino acids: CASSLGRLNEKLFF. In nucleotides, the CDR3 is TGTGCCAGCAGTTTGGGGAGGTTAAATGAAAAACTGTTTTTT.

The rearrangement joins TRBV5-4 to TRBJ2-7, with TRBD2 as a possible D gene (5 bases). Germline V gene data show CDR1 as SGHNT and CDR2 as YYREEE (reference sequence). The CDR3 consists of 14 residues. V was pared by 3 bases and J by 5 bases, with 15 bases between. Written as DNA, the CDR3 is TGTGCCAGCAGCTCCTTAGGGAGAGAAGACGAGCAGTACTTC. Its translation: CASSSLGREDEQYF.

The chain carries TRBV24-1 and TRBJ1-2; 10 bases map to TRBD1. CDR1 is KGHDR and CDR2 is SFDVKD in the germline V gene. CDR3 length: 13 residues. The junction had 3 bases not matched to a gene; V was cut back by 4 bases and J by 8 bases. The CDR3 DNA sequence: TGTGCCACCAGTGACGGGACAGGGGTAGGCTACACCTTC. Its protein is CATSDGTGVGYTF.

The chain links TRBV5-4 to TRBJ2-5, with TRBD2 matching 8 bases. Germline V gene lookup returns CDR1 SGHNT and CDR2 YYREEE (reference sequence). This CDR3 has 14 amino acids. With V trimmed by 4 bases and J by 2 bases, 4 bases remained unmatched. In nucleotides, the CDR3 is TGTGCCAGCAGCCGAGCGGGGGTACAAGAGACCCAGTACTTC. Encoded protein: CASSRAGVQETQYF.

As for this clone: Other DNA sequences in the same sample also yield this CDR3. This sequence joins TRBV11-2 and TRBJ1-6; tentative D call: TRBD1 (6 bases). The CDR3 has 14 amino acids. Germline-derived CDR1 and CDR2 are SGHAT and FQNNGV. Trimming cost V 3 bases and J 10 bases, with 13 bases left between them. CDR3 sequence reads: CASSLGAGGSPLHF. The CDR3 DNA is TGTGCCAGCAGCTTGGGGGCGGGGGGGTCACCCCTCCACTTT.

V is TRBV7-9 and J is TRBJ1-1; D uncertain. The CDR3 is made up of 13 amino acids. The ends were cut back, 4 bases at V and 0 bases at J, with 6 bases in the middle. Germline CDR1 and CDR2: SEHNR and FQNEAQ (reference sequence). The CDR3 protein is CASSSLLNTEAFF. The CDR3 bases are TGTGCCAGCAGCTCTTTATTGAACACTGAAGCTTTCTTT.

This sequence joins TRBV5-6 and TRBJ1-4, with TRBD1 matching 12 bases. With 4 bases clipped from V and 12 bases from J, the junction kept 7 bases outside the gene matches. The germline CDR1 and CDR2 sequences are SGHDT and YYEEEE. This CDR3 region has 14 residues. CDR3 residues: CASSPWDRGQQLFF. The DNA of the CDR3 is TGTGCCAGCAGCCCCTGGGACAGGGGGCAACAACTGTTTTTT.

The chain uses TRBV3-1 (or the pseudogene TRBV3-2) and TRBJ2-5; no clear D gene. There are 14 residues in the CDR3. The V end was cut by 3 bases, the J end by 5 bases, with 13 bases between. Germline assignment: CDR1 LGHDT and CDR2 YNNKEL (reference sequence). CDR3 sequence reads: CASSQEPVGETQYF. CDR3 DNA: TGTGCCAGCAGCCAGGAGCCCGTCGGGGAGACCCAGTACTTC.

This clone was observed a single time. The V gene is TRBV11-2, the J gene TRBJ2-1, with D possibly being TRBD1 (5 bases). The CDR3 has 14 residues. Trimming took off 4 bases at V and 4 bases at J, with 11 bases between the two ends. Per the germline V gene, CDR1 is SGHAT and CDR2 is FQNNGV. CDR3 DNA sequence: TGTGCCAGCAGCTCGCTGACAGCTTACAATGAGCAGTTCTTC. This translates into CASSSLTAYNEQFF.

This chain connects TRBV4-1 to TRBJ2-3; 7 bases agree with TRBD1. V lost 5 bases, J lost 3 bases, and 8 bases stayed unmatched. The CDR3 spans 15 residues. CDR1 and CDR2 from the germline V gene are MGHRA and YSYEKL. The CDR3 is CASSSQTGVTDTQYF. The CDR3 bases are TGCGCCAGCAGCAGCCAAACAGGGGTGACAGATACGCAGTATTTT.

V is TRBV6-5 and J is TRBJ2-7, with a tentative D call TRBD2 (6 bases). The V and J ends lost 10 bases and 5 bases respectively, with 18 bases between them. The CDR3 length is 13 residues. Germline V gene lookup returns CDR1 MNHEY and CDR2 SVGAGI. The CDR3 DNA follows: TGTGCCAACGGCTTAGCGGTGCCTAACGAGCAGTACTTC. Its translation is CANGLAVPNEQYF.

The V and J genes are TRBV2 and TRBJ1-1; 7 nucleotides agree with TRBD1. Germline CDR1 and CDR2: SNHLY and FYNNEI. V lost 8 bases and J lost 3; bases outside the gene matches: 6. The CDR3 has 13 residues. CDR3 in DNA: TGTGCCAGCGGCGGACAGGCGCACACTGAAGCTTTCTTT. The encoded protein is CASGGQAHTEAFF.

The chain links TRBV27 to TRBJ1-6; TRBD1 aligns across 10 bases. Germline CDR1 is MNHEY and CDR2 is SMNVEV (reference sequence). Unmatched junction bases numbered 8, after V lost 4 bases and J lost 11 bases. The CDR3 is 15 residues long. The CDR3 here is CASSSSGTGEPPLHF. For the CDR3, the DNA is TGTGCCAGCAGTTCCTCCGGGACAGGGGAGCCACCCCTCCACTTT.

The chain uses TRBV15 and TRBJ1-1; tentative D call: TRBD1 (5 bases). The CDR3 spans 14 residues. Trimming shortened V by 3 bases and J by 4 bases, and 12 bases separated the two germline ends. Germline V gene data show CDR1 as LNHNV and CDR2 as YYDKDF (reference sequence). This CDR3 is CATSRGPGGTEAFF. CDR3 coding DNA: TGTGCCACCAGCAGGGGGCCCGGGGGCACTGAAGCTTTCTTT.